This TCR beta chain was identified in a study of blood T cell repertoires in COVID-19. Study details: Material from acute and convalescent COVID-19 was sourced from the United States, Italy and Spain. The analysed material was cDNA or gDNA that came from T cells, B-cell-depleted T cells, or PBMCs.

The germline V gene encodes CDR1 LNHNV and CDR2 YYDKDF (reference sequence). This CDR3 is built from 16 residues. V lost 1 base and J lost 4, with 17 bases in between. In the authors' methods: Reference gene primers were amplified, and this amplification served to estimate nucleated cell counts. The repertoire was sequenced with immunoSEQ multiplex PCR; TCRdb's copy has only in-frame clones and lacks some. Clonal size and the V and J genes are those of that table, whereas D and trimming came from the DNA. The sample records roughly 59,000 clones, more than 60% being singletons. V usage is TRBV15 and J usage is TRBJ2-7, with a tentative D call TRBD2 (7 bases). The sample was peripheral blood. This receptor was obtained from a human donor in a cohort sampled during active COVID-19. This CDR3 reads CATSRVGGASGYEQYF. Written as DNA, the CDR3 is TGTGCCACCAGCAGAGTAGGGGGGGCTAGCGGTTACGAGCAGTACTTC.